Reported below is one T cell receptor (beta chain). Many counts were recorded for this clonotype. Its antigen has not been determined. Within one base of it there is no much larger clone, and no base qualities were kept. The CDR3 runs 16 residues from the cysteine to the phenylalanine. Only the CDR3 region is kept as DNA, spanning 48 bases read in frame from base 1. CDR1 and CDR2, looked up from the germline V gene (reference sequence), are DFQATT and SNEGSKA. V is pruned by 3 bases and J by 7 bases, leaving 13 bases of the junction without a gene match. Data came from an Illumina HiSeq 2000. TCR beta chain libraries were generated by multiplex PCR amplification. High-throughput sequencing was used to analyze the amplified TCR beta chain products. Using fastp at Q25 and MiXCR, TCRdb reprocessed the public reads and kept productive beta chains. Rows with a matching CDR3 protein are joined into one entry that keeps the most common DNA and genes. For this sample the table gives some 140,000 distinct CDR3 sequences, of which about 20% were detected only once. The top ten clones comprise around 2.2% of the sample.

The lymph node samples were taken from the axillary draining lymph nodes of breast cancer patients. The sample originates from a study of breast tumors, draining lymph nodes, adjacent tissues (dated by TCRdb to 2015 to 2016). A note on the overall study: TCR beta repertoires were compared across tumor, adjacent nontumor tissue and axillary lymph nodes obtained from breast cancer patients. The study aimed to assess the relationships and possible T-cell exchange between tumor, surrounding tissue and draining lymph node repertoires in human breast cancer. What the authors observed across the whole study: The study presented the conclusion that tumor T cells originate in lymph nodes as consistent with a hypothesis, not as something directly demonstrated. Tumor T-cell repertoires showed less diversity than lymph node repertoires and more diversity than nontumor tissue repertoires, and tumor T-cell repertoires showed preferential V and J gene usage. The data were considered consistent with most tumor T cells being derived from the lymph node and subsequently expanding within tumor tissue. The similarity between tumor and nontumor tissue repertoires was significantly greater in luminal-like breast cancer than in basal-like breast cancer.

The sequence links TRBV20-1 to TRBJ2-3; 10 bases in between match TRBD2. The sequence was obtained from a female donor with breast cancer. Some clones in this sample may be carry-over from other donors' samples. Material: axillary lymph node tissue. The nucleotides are TGCAGTGCTAGCTCCCCAGCGGGAGGGTGGGTGTATACGCAGTATTTT. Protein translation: CSASSPAGGWVYTQYF.